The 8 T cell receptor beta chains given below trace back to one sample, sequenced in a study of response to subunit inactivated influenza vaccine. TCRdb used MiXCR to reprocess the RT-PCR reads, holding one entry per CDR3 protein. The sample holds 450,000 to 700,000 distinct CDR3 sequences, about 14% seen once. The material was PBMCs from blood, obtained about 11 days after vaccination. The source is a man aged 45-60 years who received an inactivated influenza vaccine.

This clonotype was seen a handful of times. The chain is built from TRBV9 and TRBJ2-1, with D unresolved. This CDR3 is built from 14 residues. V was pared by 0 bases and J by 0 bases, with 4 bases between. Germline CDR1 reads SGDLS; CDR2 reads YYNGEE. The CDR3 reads CASSVVHSYNEQFF. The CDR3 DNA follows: TGTGCCAGCAGCGTAGTCCACTCCTACAATGAGCAGTTCTTC.

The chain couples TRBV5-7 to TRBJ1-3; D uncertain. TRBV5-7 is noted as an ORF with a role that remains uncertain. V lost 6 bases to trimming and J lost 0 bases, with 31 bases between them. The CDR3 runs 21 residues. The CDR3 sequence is CASKGAFSDGRSSDSGNTIYF. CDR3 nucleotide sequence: TGTGCCAGCAAAGGAGCATTTAGTGACGGACGATCAAGTGACTCTGGAAACACCATATATTTT.

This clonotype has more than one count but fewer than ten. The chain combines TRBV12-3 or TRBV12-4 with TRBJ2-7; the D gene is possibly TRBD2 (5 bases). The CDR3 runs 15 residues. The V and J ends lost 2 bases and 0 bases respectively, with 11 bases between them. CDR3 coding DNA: TGTGCCAGCAGTTTATGGAGGAAAAGCTCCTACGAGCAGTACTTC. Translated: CASSLWRKSSYEQYF.

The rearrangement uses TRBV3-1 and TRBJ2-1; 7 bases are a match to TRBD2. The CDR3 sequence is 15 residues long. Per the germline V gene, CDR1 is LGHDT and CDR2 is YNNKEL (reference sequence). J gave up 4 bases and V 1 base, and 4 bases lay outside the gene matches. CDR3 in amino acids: CASSQASGVYNEQFF. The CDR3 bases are TGTGCCAGCAGCCAAGCTAGCGGAGTTTACAATGAGCAGTTCTTC.

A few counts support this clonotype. The CDR3 sequence: CSATGPRTYNSPLHF. CDR3 DNA: TGCAGTGCTACCGGACCAAGGACCTATAATTCACCCCTCCACTTT. The chain uses TRBV20-1 and TRBJ1-6; no firm D call. CDR1 is DFQATT and CDR2 is SNEGSKA in the germline V gene (reference sequence). There are 15 residues in the CDR3. Trimming removed 4 bases at V and 2 bases at J, with 12 bases between.

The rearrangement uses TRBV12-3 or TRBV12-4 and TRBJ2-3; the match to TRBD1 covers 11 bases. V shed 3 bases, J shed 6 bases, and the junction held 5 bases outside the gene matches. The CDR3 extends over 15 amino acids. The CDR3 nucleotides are TGTGCCAGCAGTTTGCGGACAGGGGGCTCTGATACGCAGTATTTT. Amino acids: CASSLRTGGSDTQYF.

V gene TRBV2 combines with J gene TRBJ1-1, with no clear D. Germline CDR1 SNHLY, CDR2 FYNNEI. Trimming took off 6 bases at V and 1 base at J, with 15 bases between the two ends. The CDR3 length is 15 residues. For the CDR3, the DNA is TGTGCCAGCAGGAGGGCTCAGACCTGGAACACTGAAGCTTTCTTT. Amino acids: CASRRAQTWNTEAFF.

In DNA, the CDR3 is TGTGCCAGCAGCCAAGAGATTGGCGGGACCGTCTACGAGCAGTACTTC. Translated, it gives CASSQEIGGTVYEQYF. V gene TRBV4-2 combines with J gene TRBJ2-7; D perhaps matches TRBD2 (6 bases). V was shortened by 0 bases and J by 3 bases, with 15 bases between the two germline ends. The CDR3 length is 16 residues. Germline V gene sequence: CDR1 LGHNA, CDR2 YNFKEQ.